This T cell receptor beta chain originates from a study of cytomegalovirus exposure and HLA in healthy donors. Germline V lookup: CDR1 SEHNR, CDR2 FQNEAQ (reference sequence). CDR3 length: 10 residues. In regard to this clone: An end of the junction differs from the germline gene, which may be a read error.

Use of 60 Vbeta and 13 Jbeta primers characterized the PCR. Produced via immunoSEQ multiplex PCR; TCRdb's table is partial and in-frame only. The sample shows about 190,000 clones, roughly 80% of them seen only once. Sequenced input: PBMCs. The genes are TRBV7-9 and TRBJ1-2; no clear D gene. This receptor was taken from a woman between 18 and 30 years old in good health and CMV-seronegative. The CDR3 DNA is TGTGCCAGCAGCTCAAAAGGCGGGCTCTTC. Translated, it gives CASSSKGGLF.